Below, 12 T cell receptor beta chains from the same sample are listed, as sequenced in a study of cytotoxic CD8 clonotypes in ibrutinib-treated CLL (dated by TCRdb to about 2021). Receptor amplification or capture employed the immunoSEQ multiplex PCR assay. As stored in TCRdb, this immuneACCESS dataset retains in-frame rearrangements with V and J assigned. A fraction of the clones does not appear; measured against another copy, unresolved V genes explain less than half of the discrepancy, and the remainder lacks a known reason. The sample table records around 15,000 clones; over 70% of these occur just once. The ten most abundant clones make up approximately 15% of the sample. Sample: PBMCs, taken before ibrutinib treatment. The receptors were gathered from a human donor with chronic lymphocytic leukemia.

The gene calls are TRBV27 and TRBJ2-7, with D possibly TRBD1 on 5 matching bases. CDR3 length equals 14 residues. From germline, CDR1 is MNHEY and CDR2 SMNVEV (reference sequence). V lost 3 bases to trimming and J lost 5 bases, with 14 bases between them. CDR3 loop: CASSFWAGADEQYF. The CDR3 DNA is TGTGCCAGCAGTTTTTGGGCTGGGGCGGACGAGCAGTACTTC.

This chain joins TRBV28 and TRBJ1-2, with no clear D. Germline CDR1 MDHEN, CDR2 SYDVKM. The CDR3 contains 13 residues. V was pared by 7 bases and J by 8 bases, with 17 bases between. This CDR3 reads CASTLGRLGGYTF. Here the CDR3 DNA reads TGTGCCAGCACCCTCGGACGTTTAGGGGGCTACACCTTC.

The J gene is TRBJ1-2, the V gene TRBV4-2; D not certain. CDR3 length: 12 amino acids. With 3 bases removed from V and 4 bases from J, the gap between germline ends came to 6 bases. The germline V gene encodes CDR1 LGHNA and CDR2 YNFKEQ. The CDR3 bases are TGTGCCAGCAGCCATGGAGTCTATGGCTACACCTTC. Its protein product is CASSHGVYGYTF.

The chain is built from TRBV18 and TRBJ2-2; D call uncertain. The germline V gene has CDR1 KGHSH and CDR2 LQKENI. This CDR3 comprises 16 residues. V dropped 6 bases and J dropped 0 bases, with 14 bases sitting between them. CDR3 region: CASSPGRLANTGELFF. CDR3 coding DNA: TGTGCCAGCTCGCCCGGACGCCTCGCGAACACCGGGGAGCTGTTTTTT.

The rearrangement joins TRBV9 to TRBJ1-1; 7 nucleotides match TRBD1. V lost 2 bases, J lost 8 bases, and 9 bases stayed unmatched. The CDR3 sequence is 14 residues long. Germline lookup yields CDR1 SGDLS and CDR2 YYNGEE. CDR3 amino acids: CASSVDRVAREAFF. CDR3 in DNA: TGTGCCAGCAGCGTTGACAGGGTAGCTCGAGAAGCTTTCTTT.

The CDR3: CASSPQGQGWNEQFF. CDR3 in DNA: TGTGCCAGCAGCCCCCAGGGACAGGGTTGGAATGAGCAGTTCTTC. The chain recombines TRBV7-3 with TRBJ2-1; 9 bases map to TRBD1. The germline CDR1 and CDR2 sequences are SGHTA and FQGTGA. The CDR3 runs to 15 residues. With 5 bases clipped from V and 7 bases from J, the junction kept 9 bases outside the gene matches.

This chain uses TRBV27 with TRBJ1-1; D gene ambiguous. The CDR3 sequence is 14 residues long. Germline CDR1 MNHEY, CDR2 SMNVEV (reference sequence). Trimming removed 1 base at V and 1 base at J, with 7 bases between. The CDR3 loop reads CASSLFSGNTEAFF. The CDR3 DNA is TGTGCCAGCAGTTTATTCTCCGGGAACACTGAAGCTTTCTTT.

V gene TRBV25-1 combines with J gene TRBJ2-7; a possible D gene is TRBD1 (6 bases). The CDR3 covers 14 residues. CDR1 is MGHDK and CDR2 is SYGVNS in the germline V gene. V was trimmed by 4 bases and J by 2 bases, leaving 12 bases between them. The DNA for the CDR3 is TGTGCCAGCAGTGTGGGGGCATTTACCTACGAGCAGTACTTC. Its translation is CASSVGAFTYEQYF.

This chain's CDR3 is CASSRQGDTQYF. CDR3 sequence (DNA): TGTGCCAGCAGCCGACAGGGTGATACGCAGTATTTT. The chain is built from TRBV11-3 and TRBJ2-3; 7 nucleotides agree with TRBD1. CDR1 is SGHNT, CDR2 YENEEA, per germline. Germline trimming cut 5 bases from V and 6 bases from J; bases unmatched to any gene: 2. The CDR3 spans 12 residues.

The table lists this clone with a count of one. The chain links TRBV5-1 to TRBJ2-7, with a weak D call TRBD1 (6 bases). V was pared by 4 bases and J by 2 bases, with 16 bases between. Germline V gene lookup returns CDR1 SGHRS and CDR2 YFSETQ. The CDR3 has 15 amino acids. CDR3 nucleotides: TGCGCCAGCAGCCGAGGGGGTACTCTTACCTACGAGCAGTACTTC. Amino acid sequence: CASSRGGTLTYEQYF.

With respect to this clone: One junction end does not reproduce the germline sequence, and a read error may be involved. The genes are TRBV9 and TRBJ2-2; D is possibly TRBD1 (6 bases). This CDR3 comprises 15 residues. Germline V gives CDR1 SGDLS, CDR2 YYNGEE. Here the CDR3 reads CASSVEGTAGVEVFF. CDR3 in DNA: TGTGCCAGCAGCGTAGAAGGGACGGCAGGGGTGGAGGTGTTTTTT.

This sequence joins TRBV7-2 and TRBJ2-5; D not certain. Looked up from germline, CDR1 is SGHTA and CDR2 is FQGNSA. The CDR3 loop spans 16 amino acids. V lost 5 bases, J lost 2 bases, and 18 bases lay in between. The CDR3 coding sequence is TGTGCCAGCAGCCTACGGGTGAGCAACGCTCAAGAGACCCAGTACTTC. This sequence encodes CASSLRVSNAQETQYF. The complete variable domain, with remaining parts taken from reference TRBV7-2 and TRBJ2-5, reads GAGVSQSPSNKVTEKGKDVELRCDPISGHTALYWYRQSLGQGLEFLIYFQGNSAPDKSGLPSDRFSAERTGGSVSTLTIQRTQQEDSAVYLCASSLRVSNAQETQYFGPGTRLLVL.